The 7 T cell receptor beta chains reported below all come from one sample, sequenced in a study of OX40 agonist ivuxolimab in advanced cancers. Generated by immunoSEQ multiplex PCR, the TCRdb table keeps only in-frame clones and is missing some. In the table there are tens of thousands of clones, over 80% of which are singletons. Sample: CD4+ or CD8+ T cells sorted from blood, taken in a trial of the OX40 agonist ivuxolimab. The receptor set was obtained from an adult with an advanced solid tumor such as melanoma, head and neck, liver or kidney cancer.

The chain combines TRBV14 with TRBJ2-1, with 11 positions matching TRBD2. The CDR3 runs to 15 residues. The junction had 4 bases not matched to a gene; V was cut back by 4 bases and J by 5 bases. CDR1 SGHDN and CDR2 FVKESK come from the germline V gene. CDR3 bases: TGTGCCAGCAGCCGGAAACTAGCGGGAGACAATGAGCAGTTCTTC. Translated, it gives CASSRKLAGDNEQFF.

This chain joins TRBV18 and TRBJ1-2; TRBD1 aligns across 10 bases. J was trimmed by 7 bases and V by 3 bases; bases with no gene match: 8. This CDR3 contains 15 residues. Germline lookup yields CDR1 KGHSH and CDR2 LQKENI. The CDR3 protein is CASSPLGQGVSGYTF. The CDR3 nucleotides read TGTGCCAGCTCACCTCTAGGACAGGGGGTTAGTGGCTACACCTTC.

This clone has a handful of counts. The chain uses TRBV25-1 and TRBJ2-5; TRBD1 might be the D (7 bases). The germline V gene encodes CDR1 MGHDK and CDR2 SYGVNS. V dropped 1 base and J dropped 2 bases, with 11 bases sitting between them. CDR3 length: 15 residues. CDR3 DNA sequence: TGTGCCAGCAGTGAATGGAGGGGGCGACAAGAGACCCAGTACTTC. This codes for CASSEWRGRQETQYF.

The chain uses TRBV15 and TRBJ1-1; D call uncertain. Trimming pared 2 bases from V and 3 bases from J, leaving 7 bases between. Germline values: CDR1 LNHNV, CDR2 YYDKDF (reference sequence). This CDR3 contains 13 residues. The CDR3 DNA reads TGTGCCACCAGCAGAAGACGGCACACTGAAGCTTTCTTT. Translated, it gives CATSRRRHTEAFF.

In its sample, this clone was seen once. The CDR3 protein is CASSQVRGHEQYF. The CDR3 coding sequence is TGTGCCAGCAGCCAAGTTCGGGGGCATGAGCAGTACTTC. The rearrangement uses TRBV14 and TRBJ2-7; the D call may be TRBD1 or TRBD2 (6 bases each). The V and J ends lost 1 base and 7 bases respectively, with 11 bases between them. Germline values: CDR1 SGHDN, CDR2 FVKESK. The CDR3 loop spans 13 amino acids.

This chain's CDR3 is CASRPGLAYNEQFF. The CDR3 coding sequence is TGTGCCAGCAGACCGGGACTAGCCTACAATGAGCAGTTCTTC. The chain couples TRBV6-1 to TRBJ2-1; 8 bases are a match to TRBD2. J was trimmed by 2 bases and V by 6 bases; bases with no gene match: 3. The CDR3 covers 14 residues. Per the germline V gene, CDR1 is MNHNS and CDR2 is SASEGT.

This chain connects TRBV7-3 to TRBJ2-6; D is unclear. Germline-derived CDR1 and CDR2 are SGHTA and FQGTGA. The CDR3 has 13 amino acids. V was clipped by 5 bases and J by 2 bases, with 4 bases between them. Here the CDR3 reads CASSPPGANVLTF. The CDR3 DNA is TGTGCCAGCAGCCCCCCTGGGGCCAACGTCCTGACTTTC.